These 10 T cell receptor beta chains originate from one sample sequenced in a study of cytomegalovirus exposure and HLA in healthy donors. Primers for the PCR totalled 60 Vbeta and 13 Jbeta. Sequencing used immunoSEQ multiplex PCR; TCRdb keeps in-frame clones, though not all of them. The sample includes roughly 120,000 clones, about two thirds of them seen just once. Sequenced: PBMCs. The receptors come from a man aged 40-50 years in good health and CMV-seropositive.

In DNA, the CDR3 is TGTGCCAGCACCACCCCAAGGACTAGCGGGAGTCGCCGCAATGAGCAGTTCTTC. Its translation: CASTTPRTSGSRRNEQFF. The V gene is TRBV28, the J gene TRBJ2-1; 13 nucleotides line up with TRBD2. The germline V gene has CDR1 MDHEN and CDR2 SYDVKM. The V segment lost 7 bases and the J segment 6 bases; nucleotides outside the gene matches: 15. The CDR3 runs 18 residues.

The rearrangement joins TRBV7-6 to TRBJ1-6, with D unclear. Looked up from germline, CDR1 is SGHVS and CDR2 is FNYEAQ. This CDR3 comprises 18 residues. V was cut by 1 base and J by 0 bases, with 13 bases left in between. The CDR3 DNA sequence: TGTGCCAGCAGCTTAGATTCGCCAAAGAGCTCCTATAATTCACCCCTCCACTTT. Encoded protein: CASSLDSPKSSYNSPLHF.

J is TRBJ2-7 and V is TRBV27, with 8 bases fitting TRBD1. With V trimmed by 3 bases and J by 1 base, 2 bases remained unmatched. The CDR3 sequence is 14 residues long. Germline lookup yields CDR1 MNHEY and CDR2 SMNVEV (reference sequence). The CDR3 region is CASSFGTGSYEQYF. The CDR3 DNA is TGTGCCAGCAGTTTTGGGACAGGTTCCTACGAGCAGTACTTC.

The V call is TRBV4-2, the J call TRBJ2-7; 7 bases are shared with TRBD2. The CDR3 length is 14 residues. CDR1 is LGHNA, CDR2 YNFKEQ, per germline. J was trimmed by 2 bases and V by 0 bases; bases with no gene match: 1. The CDR3 DNA follows: TGTGCCAGCAGCCAAGAGAGCGGGACCTACGAGCAGTACTTC. Translated: CASSQESGTYEQYF.

This clone was counted a few times. This chain uses TRBV25-1 with TRBJ1-6, with 7 bases identical to TRBD1. The CDR3 has 15 residues. The J segment lost 10 bases and the V segment lost 2 bases, leaving 8 bases of the junction unmatched. The germline gives CDR1 MGHDK, CDR2 SYGVNS. The CDR3 here is CASSEPGTGVSPLHF. For the CDR3, the DNA is TGTGCCAGCAGTGAACCTGGAACAGGGGTCTCACCCCTCCACTTT. The full variable domain, completed using reference TRBV25-1 and TRBJ1-6, is EADIYQTPRYLVIGTGKKITLECSQTMGHDKMYWYQQDPGMELHLIHYSYGVNSTEKGDLSSESTVSRIRTEHFPLTLESARPSHTSQYLCASSEPGTGVSPLHFGNGTRLTVT.

Only a few counts were recorded for this clone. This sequence joins TRBV5-8 and TRBJ2-5, with 11 nucleotides matching TRBD2. The CDR3 runs 18 residues. Germline CDR1 is SGHTS and CDR2 is YDEGEE. V gave up 4 bases and J gave up 4 bases; unmatched junction bases: 15. DNA of the CDR3: TGTGCCAGCAGCGACATCCTAGCGGGAGGAAGGTTAGGAGAGACCCAGTACTTC. As protein: CASSDILAGGRLGETQYF.

This chain uses TRBV5-1 with TRBJ2-7; 14 nucleotides align to TRBD2. The J segment lost 1 base and the V segment lost 4 bases, leaving 13 bases of the junction unmatched. The CDR3 sequence is 19 residues long. Per germline, CDR1 SGHRS and CDR2 YFSETQ. The CDR3: CASSDQTSGRADGSYEQYF. In DNA form, the CDR3 reads TGCGCCAGCAGCGACCAGACTAGCGGGAGGGCCGATGGGTCCTACGAGCAGTACTTC.

This clone was picked up one time. The chain uses TRBV5-8 and TRBJ1-4; 11 nucleotides align to TRBD1. The V and J ends lost 2 bases and 7 bases, in that order; junction bases with no gene match: 4. Germline CDR1 is SGHTS and CDR2 is YDEGEE. CDR3 size: 15 residues. The CDR3 protein is CASSFGDRGTEKLFF. The CDR3 region has the DNA TGTGCCAGCAGCTTTGGGGACAGGGGGACTGAAAAACTGTTTTTT. The full variable domain, its missing parts supplied by reference TRBV5-8 and TRBJ1-4, is EAGVTQSPTHLIKTRGQQATLRCSPISGHTSVYWYQQALGLGLQFLLWYDEGEERNRGNFPPRFSGRQFPNYSSELNVNALELEDSALYLCASSFGDRGTEKLFFGSGTQLSVL.

To note about this clone: A junction boundary mismatches the germline segment, possibly from a read error. The chain employs TRBV7-7 and TRBJ2-7, with a weak D call TRBD2 (5 bases). Germline CDR1 and CDR2: SSHAT and FNYEAQ (reference sequence). CDR3 length: 13 amino acids. CDR3 nucleotide sequence: TGTGCTAGCAGCTTGGACCCGGGGTACGAGCAGTACTTC. Amino acid sequence: CASSLDPGYEQYF.

This clone was counted only a few times. The rearrangement links TRBV2 to TRBJ1-1, with D possibly TRBD1 on 5 matching bases. CDR3 length equals 14 residues. Germline CDR1 reads SNHLY; CDR2 reads FYNNEI. V lost 7 bases and J 0 bases, leaving 12 bases between the germline ends. Written as DNA, the CDR3 is TGTGCCAGCATCTTCAGGGCGGTGAACACTGAAGCTTTCTTT. Amino acids: CASIFRAVNTEAFF.